The rows below give T cell receptor beta chains drawn from one sample of a study of cytomegalovirus exposure and HLA in healthy donors. Sequenced by immunoSEQ multiplex PCR; TCRdb stores in-frame clones only, minus some. The sample comprises around 150,000 clones, approximately 79% of which are singletons, and approximately 6% rests with the top ten. Source material: PBMCs. The source of these receptors is a man aged 50-59 years in good health and CMV-seropositive. The CDR3 runs from the conserved cysteine through the conserved F or W. D genes are given only for firm matches. Not all rows give a size; the values are once, few, many and, for expanded clones, a class.

d_call	clone_size	v_call	cdr3_length	j_call	cdr3_nt	cdr3_aa
-	many	TRBV6-1	13	TRBJ2-5	TGTGCCAGCAGTGACCGGGGGTACGAGACCCAGTACTTC	CASSDRGYETQYF
TRBD1	-	TRBV9	17	TRBJ1-3	TGTGCCAGCAGCGTAGATTCGGGACAGGGATTCGGAAACACCATATATTTT	CASSVDSGQGFGNTIYF
TRBD1	-	TRBV28	16	TRBJ1-5	TGTGCCAGCAGACCCGCCGACAGGGGAATTAATCAGCCCCAGCATTTT	CASRPADRGINQPQHF
TRBD1	-	TRBV19	13	TRBJ1-1	TGTGCCAGTTGGGGGGACAGCTACACTGAAGCTTTCTTT	CASWGDSYTEAFF
-	once	TRBV29-1	15	TRBJ1-4	TGCAGCGTGGAGGGAACGCCTTTCGATAATGAAAAACTGTTTTTT	CSVEGTPFDNEKLFF
TRBD1	-	TRBV18	14	TRBJ2-7	TGTGCCAGCTCAGCATTGGACAGGGCTTACGAGCAGTACTTC	CASSALDRAYEQYF
-	-	TRBV5-1	14	TRBJ2-5	TGCGCCAGCAGCGTCTCCGGGGGACCTACAAAGCAGTACTTC	CASSVSGGPTKQYF
TRBD2	-	TRBV9	16	TRBJ2-3	TGTGCCAGCAGCGTGAGGGCGGGAGTTGGCACAGATACGCAGTATTTT	CASSVRAGVGTDTQYF
-	few	TRBV19	16	TRBJ2-2	TGTGCCAGTAGTATTGGTCGCGTACGTTATACCGGGGAGCTGTTTTTT	CASSIGRVRYTGELFF
TRBD2	-	TRBV5-1	19	TRBJ2-7	TGCGCCAGCAGCTTGAGTCAAAGGCCGATTCTAGCGGGCACCTACGAGCAGTACTTC	CASSLSQRPILAGTYEQYF
TRBD1	-	TRBV30	14	TRBJ1-4	TGTGCCTGGAGGAGGGACAGGGGCCGCGAAAAACTGTTTTTT	CAWRRDRGREKLFF
TRBD1	-	TRBV19	19	TRBJ1-5	TGTGCCAGTAACACTCCAGGGGGCTCTTTGCGATATAGCAATCAGCCCCAGCATTTT	CASNTPGGSLRYSNQPQHF
TRBD1	-	TRBV2	15	TRBJ1-3	TGTGCCAGCAGGGGACAGGCCGTCTCTGGGAACACCATATATTTT	CASRGQAVSGNTIYF
-	-	TRBV11-1	14	TRBJ2-5	TGTGCCAGCAGCTTCGTGGCAGAACAAGAGACCCAGTACTTC	CASSFVAEQETQYF
TRBD2	-	TRBV5-1	16	TRBJ2-1	TGCGCCAGCAGCTTGGGGCTAGCGGACTCCTACAATGAGCAGTTCTTC	CASSLGLADSYNEQFF
-	-	TRBV7-6	17	TRBJ2-2	TGTGCCAGCAGCCCAAATCCCAGCGGTCCCTCCCCCGGGGAGCTGTTTTTT	CASSPNPSGPSPGELFF
-	once	TRBV6-5	15	TRBJ1-6	TGTGCCAGCGGGTCGCCGGGCTCCTATAATTCACCCCTCCACTTT	CASGSPGSYNSPLHF
TRBD1	-	TRBV9	13	TRBJ1-2	TGTGCCAGCAGCGTAGGGACAGGGTATGGCTACACCTTC	CASSVGTGYGYTF
TRBD1	once	TRBV27	15	TRBJ1-1	TGTGCCAGCAAACCGGGACAGGGATGGGGTATTGAAGCTTTCTTT	CASKPGQGWGIEAFF
-	-	TRBV19	13	TRBJ2-7	TGTGCCAGTAGGGGGACTTCGACCTACGAGCAGTACTTC	CASRGTSTYEQYF
TRBD2	-	TRBV5-1	15	TRBJ2-7	TGCGCCAGCAGCTTGGGCGTAGCGGGAGTTGGAGAGCAGTACTTC	CASSLGVAGVGEQYF
-	-	TRBV27	13	TRBJ2-3	TGTGCCAGCAGGGTCGGGGGCACAGATACGCAGTATTTT	CASRVGGTDTQYF
-	-	TRBV7-2	15	TRBJ2-7	TGTGCCAGCAGCTTAGGAGGTGGGAGGACCTACGAGCAGTACTTC	CASSLGGGRTYEQYF
TRBD1	-	TRBV2	15	TRBJ2-5	TGTGCCAGCATGCGACAGGGCGGGCCGCAAGAGACCCAGTACTTC	CASMRQGGPQETQYF
TRBD1	-	TRBV10-3	15	TRBJ2-1	TGTGCCATCAGAGATCCGGGACAGGGCAAGGGGTGGCAGTTCTTC	CAIRDPGQGKGWQFF
TRBD2	-	TRBV5-1	16	TRBJ2-1	TGCGCCAGCAGGCTGACTAGCGGTAGCTCCTACAATGAGCAGTTCTTC	CASRLTSGSSYNEQFF
-	-	TRBV7-9	16	TRBJ1-6	TGTTCCAGCAGCTTAGGCGGGAGGGGGGATAATTCACCCCTCCACTTT	CSSSLGGRGDNSPLHF
TRBD2	-	TRBV19	14	TRBJ2-1	TGTGCCAGTAGTAGGGCTAGCGGGAACAATGAGCAGTTCTTC	CASSRASGNNEQFF
-	-	TRBV5-4	16	TRBJ2-1	TGTGCCAGCAGCTTGGGGGGGGACCTAGGGGCCAATGAGCAGTTCTTC	CASSLGGDLGANEQFF
TRBD2	once	TRBV29-1	13	TRBJ2-3	TGCAGCGCCGGGACTAGCGCGGTAGATACGCAGTATTTT	CSAGTSAVDTQYF
TRBD1	-	TRBV27	15	TRBJ1-4	TGTGCCAGCAGTCTGACAGGGGGCACTTCTGAAAAACTGTTTTTT	CASSLTGGTSEKLFF
-	-	TRBV9	15	TRBJ2-1	TGTGCCAGCAGCGCCCGCACGGATTGGAGCAATGAGCAGTTCTTC	CASSARTDWSNEQFF
TRBD1	few	TRBV11-2	16	TRBJ2-1	TGTGCCAGCAGCGAGGGGGCGATACCCTCCTACAATGAGCAGTTCTTC	CASSEGAIPSYNEQFF
-	-	TRBV10-3	14	TRBJ1-2	TGTGCCATCAGTGGGGATTCAGGGGTAAATGGCTACACCTTC	CAISGDSGVNGYTF
-	-	TRBV27	14	TRBJ2-7	TGTGCCAGCAGTTTAGGGAGGAACTCCTACGAGCAGTACTTC	CASSLGRNSYEQYF
-	-	TRBV18	14	TRBJ2-7	TGTGCCAGCTCACTCGACAGGTCAACCTACGAGCAGTACTTC	CASSLDRSTYEQYF
-	-	TRBV11-3	16	TRBJ2-5	TGTGCCAGCAGCTCAAGTAGATCCGGGGTAAAAGAGACCCAGTACTTC	CASSSSRSGVKETQYF
-	-	TRBV2	15	TRBJ1-5	TGTGCCAGCAGTGGGGCAGGTCTTAGCAATCAGCCCCAGCATTTT	CASSGAGLSNQPQHF
-	-	TRBV28	16	TRBJ1-2	TGTGCCAGCAGTTTATTGGGTGCGGGGGAGGCCTATGGCTACACCTTC	CASSLLGAGEAYGYTF
-	-	TRBV2	14	TRBJ2-2	TGTGCCAGCACCTTGACCGGGGAGTTGAGGGAGCTGTTTTTT	CASTLTGELRELFF
-	once	TRBV27	13	TRBJ2-7	TGTGCCAGCAGTTTGGGTAGTTCGCGGGAGCAGTACTTC	CASSLGSSREQYF
TRBD2	-	TRBV27	17	TRBJ2-1	TGTGCCAGCAGTTTAATTAGCACTAGCGGGATGGGCAATGAGCAGTTCTTC	CASSLISTSGMGNEQFF
TRBD1	-	TRBV29-1	12	TRBJ2-7	TGCAGCGTGGGACAGGGGGCCTACGAGCAGTACTTC	CSVGQGAYEQYF
-	-	TRBV18	15	TRBJ2-7	TGTGCCAGCTCACCACCGAGGACAGCCGGATACGAGCAGTACTTC	CASSPPRTAGYEQYF
TRBD1	-	TRBV7-9	16	TRBJ1-2	TGTTCCAGCAGCTACTATCGGGGGACAGGGGAAAGTGGCTACACCTTC	CSSSYYRGTGESGYTF
TRBD2	-	TRBV9	20	TRBJ2-1	TGTGCCAGCAGCGTCGGTGGACTAGCGGTCAGGCAGGGCTCCTACAATGAGCAGTTCTTC	CASSVGGLAVRQGSYNEQFF
TRBD1	-	TRBV5-1	15	TRBJ2-1	TGCGCCAGCAGCCCCGCGGGACAGGCCAACAATGAGCAGTTCTTC	CASSPAGQANNEQFF
TRBD1	-	TRBV5-1	14	TRBJ1-3	TGCGCCAGCAGCCTACAGGGGTCCGGAAACACCATATATTTT	CASSLQGSGNTIYF
-	-	TRBV10-1	17	TRBJ2-1	TGCGCCAGCAGTGAGTTTTTGCCTCGGAGCTCCTACAATGAGCAGTTCTTC	CASSEFLPRSSYNEQFF
-	-	TRBV5-1	16	TRBJ2-7	TGCGCCAGCAGCCGCCGTTGGGAGGGGGGAGACTACGAGCAGTACTTC	CASSRRWEGGDYEQYF
TRBD1	-	TRBV11-2	17	TRBJ1-6	TGTGCCAGCCCTATCCCGGGACAGGGAGTAGATAATTCACCCCTCCACTTT	CASPIPGQGVDNSPLHF
-	-	TRBV21-1	17	TRBJ2-7	TGTGCCAGCCCCCGGAGGGACAGGGGACAATACTCCTACGAGCAGTACTTC	CASPRRDRGQYSYEQYF
-	few	TRBV28	18	TRBJ2-2	TGTGCCAGCAGACCTACCCTCGGGGGGCATCAGAACACCGGGGAGCTGTTTTTT	CASRPTLGGHQNTGELFF
TRBD1	-	TRBV28	13	TRBJ1-5	TGTGCCAGCAGACAACAGGGGTATCAGCCCCAGCATTTT	CASRQQGYQPQHF